The 14 T cell receptor beta chains below all came from one sample that was sequenced in a study of blood T cell repertoires in COVID-19. TCRdb keeps only in-frame clones here, not all; method: immunoSEQ multiplex PCR. The sample includes more than 150,000 clones, roughly 90% seen only once; the top ten take about 3.9%. The source material was peripheral blood. These receptors were taken from a woman aged 70-85 years with acute or convalescent COVID-19.

This chain connects TRBV19 to TRBJ1-5, with TRBD1 as a possible D gene (5 bases). The V end was cut by 4 bases, the J end by 6 bases, with 13 bases between. CDR1 is LNHDA and CDR2 is SQIVND in the germline V gene (reference sequence). CDR3 size: 14 residues. The DNA of the CDR3 is TGTGCCAGTAGTACTGCCAGGGCTGGTCAGCCCCAGCATTTT. Translation gives CASSTARAGQPQHF.

The genes are TRBV7-2 and TRBJ2-2, with 7 nucleotides matching TRBD1. CDR3 length equals 15 residues. Losses at the gene ends were 5 bases for V and 0 bases for J; bases not matched to a gene: 3. CDR1 and CDR2 from the germline V gene are SGHTA and FQGNSA. The CDR3 loop is CASSKGQPNTGELFF. The CDR3, as DNA: TGTGCCAGCAGCAAGGGACAGCCGAACACCGGGGAGCTGTTTTTT.

The rearrangement links TRBV30 to TRBJ1-5, with D tentatively TRBD1 (6 bases). The V end was cut by 5 bases, the J end by 6 bases, with 14 bases between. The CDR3 runs to 13 residues. CDR1 is GTSNPN and CDR2 is SVGIG in the germline V gene (reference sequence). The CDR3: CAWASGGSQPQHF. In DNA form, the CDR3 reads TGTGCCTGGGCATCGGGGGGCAGTCAGCCCCAGCATTTT.

The chain joins TRBV19 to TRBJ1-5; 8 bases are shared with TRBD1. The CDR3 has 13 amino acids. Germline values: CDR1 LNHDA, CDR2 SQIVND (reference sequence). The V and J ends lost 9 bases and 3 bases, in that order; junction bases with no gene match: 4. The CDR3 DNA reads as TGTGCCAGCGCAGGGGGCGTCAATCAGCCCCAGCATTTT. It is translated as CASAGGVNQPQHF.

The chain couples TRBV3-1 (or the pseudogene TRBV3-2) to TRBJ2-6; the D gene is possibly TRBD1 (5 bases). CDR1 is LGHDT and CDR2 is YNNKEL in the germline V gene (reference sequence). V gave up 0 bases and J gave up 0 bases, with 12 bases separating them. This CDR3 is built from 18 residues. For the CDR3, the DNA is TGTGCCAGCAGCCAAGATCGGTCCAGGGTCTCTGGGGCCAACGTCCTGACTTTC. This codes for CASSQDRSRVSGANVLTF.

The rearrangement uses TRBV5-6 and TRBJ1-2, with 7 bases matching TRBD1. CDR1 and CDR2 (germline): SGHDT, YYEEEE. The CDR3 covers 16 residues. V shed 0 bases and J 2 bases; nucleotides not matched to a gene: 7. The CDR3 spells CASSLGGTVTNYGYTF. The CDR3 DNA sequence: TGTGCCAGCAGCTTGGGCGGGACAGTGACGAACTATGGCTACACCTTC. Looking up the rest from reference TRBV5-6 and TRBJ1-2 gives the full variable domain: DAGVTQSPTHLIKTRGQQVTLRCSPKSGHDTVSWYQQALGQGPQFIFQYYEEEERQRGNFPDRFSGHQFPNYSSELNVNALLLGDSALYLCASSLGGTVTNYGYTFGSGTRLTVV.

The chain employs TRBV4-1 and TRBJ1-5; D not certain. The V gene's germline CDR1 is MGHRA and CDR2 YSYEKL. V lost 0 bases and J lost 5, with 5 bases in between. This CDR3 is 13 amino acids long. CDR3 nucleotides: TGCGCCAGCAGCCAAGAATCGGATCAGCCCCAGCATTTT. Its protein product is CASSQESDQPQHF.

The genes are TRBV6-5 and TRBJ2-3; the D gene is possibly TRBD2 (5 bases). Trimming left V 0 bases short and J 1 base short, with 8 bases between. The V gene's germline CDR1 is MNHEY and CDR2 SVGAGI. CDR3 length equals 15 residues. As DNA, the CDR3 is TGTGCCAGCAGTTACTCCCTGCGGGGCACAGATACGCAGTATTTT. Amino acid sequence: CASSYSLRGTDTQYF.

Notes on this clone: Other DNA variants within this sample encode the same CDR3. The CDR3 DNA sequence: TGTGCCTCAACAGGGGGAGCCAATGAAAAACTGTTTTTT. It codes for CASTGGANEKLFF. The V call is TRBV28, the J call TRBJ1-4; 8 positions agree with TRBD1. The CDR3 has 13 residues. V was clipped by 11 bases and J by 5 bases; unmatched bases: 7. Germline V gives CDR1 MDHEN, CDR2 SYDVKM.

The rearrangement joins TRBV21-1 to TRBJ2-1; the table's D call, TRBD2, was not checked against the DNA. TRBV21-1 is tagged as a pseudogene. This CDR3 contains 16 residues. The CDR3 sequence: CASSKVISGKDHEQFF. The CDR3 DNA follows: TGTGCCAGCAGCAAAGTTATTAGCGGGAAGGACCATGAGCAGTTCTTC.

This rearrangement joins TRBV11-2 to TRBJ1-6; possibly TRBD1 for D (6 bases). From germline, CDR1 is SGHAT and CDR2 FQNNGV. This CDR3 contains 15 residues. The ends were cut back, 5 bases at V and 7 bases at J, with 15 bases in the middle. CDR3 DNA: TGTGCCAGCAGCCACTCGGGTCAGGGGAATTCACCCCTCCACTTT. This translates into CASSHSGQGNSPLHF.

This clone was seen just once. This rearrangement joins TRBV9 to TRBJ2-3, with TRBD2 matching 10 bases. CDR1 is SGDLS, CDR2 YYNGEE, per germline. The CDR3 contains 16 residues. V lost 3 bases to trimming and J lost 2 bases; unmatched junction nucleotides: 6. Here the CDR3 reads CASSARTSGYTDTQYF. CDR3 coding DNA: TGTGCCAGCAGCGCAAGGACTAGCGGCTACACAGATACGCAGTATTTT.

V gene TRBV6-5 combines with J gene TRBJ1-1; 7 positions match TRBD1. CDR3 length: 16 amino acids. Losses at the gene ends were 4 bases for V and 11 bases for J; bases not matched to a gene: 19. Germline V gene sequence: CDR1 MNHEY, CDR2 SVGAGI. This CDR3 reads CASSSFMSGQVGLAFF. In DNA, the CDR3 is TGTGCCAGCAGTTCGTTTATGTCTGGACAGGTCGGGTTGGCTTTCTTT.

The count of this clone is one. The chain recombines TRBV6-2 or TRBV6-3 with TRBJ1-4; tentative D call: TRBD1 (5 bases). The CDR3 extends over 12 amino acids. V dropped 2 bases and J dropped 13 bases, with 11 bases sitting between them. The germline V gene encodes CDR1 MNHEY and CDR2 SVGEGT. The CDR3 DNA is TGTGCCAGCAGTTACAGTCGGGGGATACTGTTTTTT. Translation gives CASSYSRGILFF.